The following is a T cell receptor beta chain sequence with its context. The sample belongs to a study of blood T cell repertoires in COVID-19. About the research overall: Donors in the United States, Italy and Spain gave samples during acute or convalescent COVID-19. T cells, B-cell-depleted T cells, or PBMCs provided the cDNA or gDNA that served as material.

In the authors' methods: Using reference gene primer amplification, nucleated cell counts were estimated. Data came from immunoSEQ multiplex PCR; TCRdb stores just in-frame clones and leaves some out. The V and J calls and clone size were taken over from that table, and D and trimming were inferred from the DNA. Of 200,000 to 300,000 clones listed, around 87% were seen once; the top ten hold around 1.5%. The CDR3 is 17 amino acids. Trimming removed 2 bases at V and 1 base at J, with 20 bases between. The germline V gene has CDR1 GTSNPN and CDR2 SVGIG (reference sequence). The receptor was isolated from a woman in her thirties or forties who had recovered from COVID-19. Sequencing was performed on peripheral blood. The V and J genes are TRBV30 and TRBJ1-2; D is possibly TRBD1 (5 bases). The CDR3 loop reads CAWSPTGLSEVNYGYTF. CDR3 sequence (DNA): TGTGCCTGGAGTCCGACGGGACTTTCGGAGGTTAACTATGGCTACACCTTC.